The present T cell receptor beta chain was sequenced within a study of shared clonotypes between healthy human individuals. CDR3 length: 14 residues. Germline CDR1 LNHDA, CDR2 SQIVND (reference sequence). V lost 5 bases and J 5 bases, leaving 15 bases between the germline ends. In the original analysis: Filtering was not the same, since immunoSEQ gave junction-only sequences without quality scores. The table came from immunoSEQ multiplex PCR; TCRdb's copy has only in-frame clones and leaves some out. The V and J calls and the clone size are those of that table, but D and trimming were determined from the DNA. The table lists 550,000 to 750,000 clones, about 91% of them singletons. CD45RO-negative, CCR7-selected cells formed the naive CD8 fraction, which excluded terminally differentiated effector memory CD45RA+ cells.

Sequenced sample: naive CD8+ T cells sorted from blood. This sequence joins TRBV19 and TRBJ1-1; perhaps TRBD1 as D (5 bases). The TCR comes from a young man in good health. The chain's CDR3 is CASSLLGGRTEAFF. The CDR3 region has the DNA TGTGCCAGTAGTCTACTGGGGGGGAGGACTGAAGCTTTCTTT.